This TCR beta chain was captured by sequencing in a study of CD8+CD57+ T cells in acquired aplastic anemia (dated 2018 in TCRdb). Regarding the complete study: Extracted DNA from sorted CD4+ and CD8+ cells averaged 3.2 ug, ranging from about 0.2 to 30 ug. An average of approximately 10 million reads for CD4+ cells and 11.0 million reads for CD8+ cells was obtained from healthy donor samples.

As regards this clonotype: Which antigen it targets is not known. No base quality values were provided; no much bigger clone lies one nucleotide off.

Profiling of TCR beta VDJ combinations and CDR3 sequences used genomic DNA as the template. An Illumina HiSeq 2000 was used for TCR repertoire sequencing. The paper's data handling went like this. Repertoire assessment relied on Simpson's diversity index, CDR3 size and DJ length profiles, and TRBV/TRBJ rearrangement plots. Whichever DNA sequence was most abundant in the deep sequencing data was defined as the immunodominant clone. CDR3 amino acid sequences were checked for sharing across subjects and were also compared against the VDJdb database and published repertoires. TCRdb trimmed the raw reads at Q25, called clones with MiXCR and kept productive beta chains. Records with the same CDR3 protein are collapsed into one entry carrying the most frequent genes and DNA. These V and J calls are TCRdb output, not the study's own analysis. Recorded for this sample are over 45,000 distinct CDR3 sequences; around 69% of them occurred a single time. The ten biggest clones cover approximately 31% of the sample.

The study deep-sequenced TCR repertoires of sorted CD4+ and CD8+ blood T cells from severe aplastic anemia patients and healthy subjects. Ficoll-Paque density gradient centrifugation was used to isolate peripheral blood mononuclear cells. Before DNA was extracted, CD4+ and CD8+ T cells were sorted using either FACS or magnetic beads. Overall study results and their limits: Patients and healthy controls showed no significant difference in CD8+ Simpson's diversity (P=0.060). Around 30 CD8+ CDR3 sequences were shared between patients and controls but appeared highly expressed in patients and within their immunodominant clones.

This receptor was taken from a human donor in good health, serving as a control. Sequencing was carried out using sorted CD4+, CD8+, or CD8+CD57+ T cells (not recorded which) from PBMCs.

The DNA sequence follows: TGTGCCAGTAGTATTAGGAACACCGGGGAGCTGTTTTTT. Its product reads: CASSIRNTGELFF. The chain employs TRBV14 and TRBJ2-2; the D segment cannot be called with confidence. The germline V gene yields SGHDN for CDR1 and FVKESK for CDR2. CDR3 length: 13 amino acids, cysteine to phenylalanine. Left in the record is the CDR3 DNA by itself, 39 bases read in frame from the first base. V sheds 9 bases and J sheds 1 base, leaving 9 bases between their ends.